This TCR beta chain was captured by sequencing in a study of CD8 T cells in ankylosing spondylitis. Study conclusions and caveats: Prior work had noted some motif variants in reactive arthritis blood and synovial fluid. A CD8+ phenotype characterized the disease-linked clones, which were relatively rare in peripheral blood. Ankylosing spondylitis blood appeared to be characterized by a TCR beta motif of fewer than ten highly homologous variants. Disease-linked clones reportedly showed significant enrichment in matched ankylosing spondylitis synovial fluid.

5'-RACE, quantitative and with molecular barcodes, yielded the TCR beta libraries. TCRdb passed the 5' RACE reads through MiXCR, listing each CDR3 protein once. The data show some 400,000 distinct CDR3 sequences, around 20% seen once. Trimming shortened V by 5 bases and J by 2 bases, and 9 bases separated the two germline ends. The CDR3 runs to 13 residues. A remark on this clonotype: As yet, its antigen is unknown.

The chain uses TRBV12-3 or TRBV12-4 and TRBJ1-1; D ambiguous. Sequencing was performed on blood, either unsorted or a sorted T cell fraction (not recorded which). The TCR sequence derives from a male donor with ankylosing spondylitis. The CDR3 region is CASSVNVNTEAFF. In nucleotides, the CDR3 is TGTGCCAGCAGTGTAAATGTCAACACTGAAGCTTTCTTT.